One and the same sample provided the 22 T cell receptor beta chains below, sequenced in a study of T cells in Graves' hyperthyroidism and ophthalmopathy. Amplification of TCR beta CDR3 regions used RNA as the template. HTBI primers were the set used in a first-round RT-PCR of the TCR CDR3. Using its own MiXCR run on the multiplex PCR reads, TCRdb lists one record per CDR3 protein. The table includes more than 500,000 distinct CDR3 sequences, 14% detected once. The source material was blood. All receptors come from a middle-aged woman with Graves' hyperthyroidism.

This clonotype was found many times. V is TRBV3-1 and J is TRBJ2-1; D is tentatively TRBD1 or TRBD2 (5 bases each). The V end lost 0 bases, the J end lost 5 bases, and 14 bases lay between the germline ends. This CDR3 contains 16 residues. The V gene's germline CDR1 is LGHDT and CDR2 YNNKEL (reference sequence). This CDR3 is CASSQDPRERHNEQFF. Here the CDR3 DNA reads TGTGCCAGCAGCCAAGATCCCAGGGAGCGGCACAATGAGCAGTTCTTC.

This clonotype was recorded many times. V is TRBV7-2 and J is TRBJ1-1; D is ambiguous. Deletions cut 4 bases from V and 4 bases from J, with 10 bases between. The CDR3 is 13 amino acids. Germline loops: CDR1 SGHTA, CDR2 FQGNSA. CDR3 nucleotides: TGTGCCAGCAGCTCGGACGTTTCCACTGAAGCTTTCTTT. This codes for CASSSDVSTEAFF.

The table lists this clonotype with a few counts. The V gene is TRBV6-1, the J gene TRBJ2-2; 7 bases line up with TRBD2. Germline V gene lookup returns CDR1 MNHNS and CDR2 SASEGT. The CDR3 consists of 16 residues. J gave up 0 bases and V 6 bases, and 7 bases lay outside the gene matches. CDR3 sequence: CASSPGRSSNTGELFF. As DNA, the CDR3 is TGTGCCAGCAGCCCCGGGAGGAGTTCGAACACCGGGGAGCTGTTTTTT.

This clonotype was picked up a small number of times. The chain joins TRBV7-8 to TRBJ2-7; D possibly corresponds to TRBD2 (6 bases). The CDR3 sequence is 16 residues long. CDR1 is SGHVS and CDR2 is FQNEAQ in the germline V gene. Trimming stripped 2 bases from V and 0 bases from J, with 14 bases between. As DNA, the CDR3 is TGTGCCAGCAGCTTATTGGGTAGCGGTCGCTCCTACGAGCAGTACTTC. This codes for CASSLLGSGRSYEQYF.

In its sample, this clonotype was seen many times. The CDR3, as DNA: TGTGCCAGCAGCCGTTCCGGGACAGGGATTGCTGAAAACATTCAGTACTTC. Its translation: CASSRSGTGIAENIQYF. The chain recombines TRBV3-1 with TRBJ2-4, with TRBD1 identical over 9 bases. Germline V lookup: CDR1 LGHDT, CDR2 YNNKEL (reference sequence). This CDR3 contains 17 residues. After removal of 4 bases from V and 5 bases from J, the junction contained 12 bases not matched to a gene.

At least ten counts were recorded for this clonotype. V usage is TRBV20-1 and J usage is TRBJ2-1; no definite D call. The CDR3 is 12 residues long. CDR1 and CDR2 (germline): DFQATT, SNEGSKA (reference sequence). The DNA of the CDR3 is TGCAGAGCAGGACCGGATACAATTGAGCAGTTCTTC. Protein sequence: CRAGPDTIEQFF.

The rearrangement joins TRBV6-1 to TRBJ2-2, with 7 positions matching TRBD1. CDR1 is MNHNS, CDR2 SASEGT, per germline. V shed 6 bases, J shed 5 bases, and the junction held 9 bases outside the gene matches. The CDR3 contains 15 residues. The CDR3 protein is CASRPGQRRTGELFF. For the CDR3, the DNA is TGTGCCAGCAGACCGGGACAGAGGAGAACCGGGGAGCTGTTTTTT.

This clonotype was recorded many times. The chain is built from TRBV28 and TRBJ2-1; TRBD2 matches at 7 bases. CDR1 and CDR2 (germline): MDHEN, SYDVKM. The junction had 8 bases not matched to a gene; V was cut back by 8 bases and J by 4 bases. CDR3 length equals 14 residues. The CDR3 here is CASEPSGGYNEQFF. The CDR3 nucleotides are TGTGCCAGCGAACCTAGCGGAGGTTACAATGAGCAGTTCTTC.

V and J are TRBV15 and TRBJ2-7; D not certain. The CDR3 is made up of 13 amino acids. V gave up 4 bases and J gave up 4 bases, with 11 bases separating them. Germline CDR1 is LNHNV and CDR2 is YYDKDF (reference sequence). CDR3 region: CATSMTNFYEQYF. DNA of the CDR3: TGTGCCACCAGCATGACCAATTTTTACGAGCAGTACTTC.

The chain uses TRBV27 and TRBJ2-7; possible D gene TRBD2, 6 bases. The V end was cut by 7 bases, the J end by 2 bases, with 12 bases between. The CDR3 is 13 residues long. Germline lookup yields CDR1 MNHEY and CDR2 SMNVEV (reference sequence). The CDR3 DNA reads TGTGCCAGCACTACGGACTACCCCTACGAGCAGTACTTC. Its protein product is CASTTDYPYEQYF.

This clonotype was found many times. The chain couples TRBV6-2 or TRBV6-3 to TRBJ2-7, with 10 nucleotides matching TRBD1. CDR3 length: 14 amino acids. V trimming: 1 base; J trimming: 4 bases; junction bases outside the gene matches: 1. Germline CDR1 is MNHEY and CDR2 is SVGEGT. As DNA, the CDR3 is TGTGCCAGCAGTTACTTGGACAGGGGGTACGAGCAGTACTTC. Residues: CASSYLDRGYEQYF.

This clonotype was counted between two and nine times. This chain uses TRBV9 with TRBJ2-5; D may be TRBD1 or TRBD2 (6 bases each). Germline CDR1 reads SGDLS; CDR2 reads YYNGEE. V lost 5 bases, J lost 2 bases, and 13 bases lay in between. The CDR3 consists of 14 residues. The CDR3 is CASSRIGGQETQYF. Here the CDR3 DNA reads TGTGCCAGCAGTAGGATAGGGGGGCAAGAGACCCAGTACTTC.

About this clonotype itself: The junction does not match germline at one end; this may be a read error. The chain couples TRBV29-1 to TRBJ1-1, with D perhaps TRBD1 (5 bases). The CDR3 has 14 amino acids. Per the germline V gene, CDR1 is SQVTM and CDR2 is ANQGSEA. In DNA form, the CDR3 reads TGCAGCATTGAAAGGGGAAAGATGAACACTGAAGCTTTCTTT. It codes for CSIERGKMNTEAFF.

Many counts were recorded for this clonotype. V and J are TRBV18 and TRBJ2-3; tentatively, D is TRBD1 (6 bases). Trimming cost V 6 bases and J 2 bases, with 9 bases left between them. The CDR3 sequence is 13 residues long. Germline V CDR1 and CDR2: KGHSH, LQKENI. The CDR3 DNA is TGTGCCAGCTCCCAGGGGATCACAGATACGCAGTATTTT. Encoded protein: CASSQGITDTQYF.

This chain uses TRBV28 with TRBJ1-1, with D possibly being TRBD1 (5 bases). Deletions cut 8 bases from V and 1 base from J, with 8 bases between. The V gene's germline CDR1 is MDHEN and CDR2 SYDVKM. CDR3 length equals 12 residues. CDR3 DNA sequence: TGTGCCAGCGTGGGGGAGAACACTGAAGCTTTCTTT. It is translated as CASVGENTEAFF.

This clonotype showed up many times. The chain joins TRBV7-3 to TRBJ2-1, with D tentatively TRBD2 (7 bases). Trimming stripped 11 bases from V and 9 bases from J, with 26 bases between. The length of the CDR3 is 15 residues. Germline CDR1 and CDR2: SGHTA and FQGTGA. The CDR3 loop reads CASHPSGTNLGEQFF. The CDR3 bases are TGTGCCTCCCACCCCAGCGGGACAAATCTCGGTGAGCAGTTCTTC.

This clonotype was recorded at least ten times. The chain links TRBV5-1 to TRBJ2-3, with a possible D match to TRBD2 (6 bases). Germline CDR1 and CDR2: SGHRS and YFSETQ. The CDR3 has 14 amino acids. V lost 0 bases and J 8 bases, leaving 13 bases between the germline ends. The CDR3 DNA sequence: TGCGCCAGCAGCTTGGTTGAGGGAGGAGGTACGCAGTATTTT. It codes for CASSLVEGGGTQYF.

This clonotype showed up many times. The rearrangement joins TRBV5-1 to TRBJ2-7, with D perhaps matching TRBD1 (6 bases). Germline V gene sequence: CDR1 SGHRS, CDR2 YFSETQ. The length of the CDR3 is 17 residues. Trimming stripped 0 bases from V and 0 bases from J, with 16 bases between. The CDR3 reads CASSLGGPGQLSYEQYF. The CDR3 DNA sequence: TGCGCCAGCAGCTTGGGGGGGCCGGGACAACTCTCCTACGAGCAGTACTTC.

The genes are TRBV7-2 and TRBJ2-5; 7 bases are a match to TRBD2. This CDR3 has 17 residues. Per germline, CDR1 SGHTA and CDR2 FQGNSA. J gave up 5 bases and V 5 bases, and 17 bases lay outside the gene matches. The CDR3 sequence is CASSGEGMGEPRETQYF. The CDR3 nucleotides are TGTGCCAGCAGCGGGGAGGGGATGGGGGAGCCGAGGGAGACCCAGTACTTC.

The chain uses TRBV20-1 and TRBJ1-4; D unresolved. The CDR3 has 13 residues. Deletions cut 6 bases from V and 0 bases from J, with 8 bases between. CDR1 and CDR2 (germline): DFQATT, SNEGSKA (reference sequence). The CDR3: CSAPAATNEKLFF. For the CDR3, the DNA is TGCAGTGCACCCGCTGCAACTAATGAAAAACTGTTTTTT.

This sequence joins TRBV12-3 or TRBV12-4 and TRBJ2-7; D not certain. V was trimmed by 6 bases and J by 2 bases, leaving 20 bases between them. The CDR3 is 16 residues long. The chain's CDR3 is CASSSPRGDGAYEQYF. CDR3 DNA: TGTGCCAGCAGCTCCCCCAGAGGCGATGGGGCCTACGAGCAGTACTTC.

The chain joins TRBV20-1 to TRBJ1-1; no clear D gene. V was pared by 1 base and J by 1 base, with 7 bases between. The CDR3 has 13 amino acids. The germline gives CDR1 DFQATT, CDR2 SNEGSKA (reference sequence). The DNA for the CDR3 is TGCAGTGCTAGAGTGGCAGGGAACACTGAAGCTTTCTTT. Translating it yields CSARVAGNTEAFF.